The 13 T cell receptor beta chains listed next were all sequenced from one sample in a study of cytomegalovirus exposure and HLA in healthy donors. A multiplex PCR was run with 60 Vbeta primers and 13 Jbeta primers. The repertoire was sequenced with immunoSEQ multiplex PCR; TCRdb's copy has only in-frame clones and lacks some. The sample has about 85,000 clones, over 60% seen once. Sequenced: PBMCs. These receptors were obtained from a man aged 25 to 40 in good health and CMV-seronegative.

The chain employs TRBV7-3 and TRBJ2-1; TRBD2 aligns across 11 bases. This CDR3 region has 15 residues. The V and J ends lost 5 bases and 0 bases, in that order; junction bases with no gene match: 0. CDR1 SGHTA and CDR2 FQGTGA come from the germline V gene. The CDR3, as DNA: TGTGCCAGCAGCGGACTAGCGGGCTCCTACAATGAGCAGTTCTTC. This encodes CASSGLAGSYNEQFF.

The chain carries TRBV19 and TRBJ1-1, with D possibly matching TRBD1 (5 bases). CDR1 and CDR2 from the germline V gene are LNHDA and SQIVND (reference sequence). The CDR3 extends over 13 amino acids. The V and J ends lost 6 bases and 2 bases respectively, with 10 bases between them. As DNA, the CDR3 is TGTGCCAGTAGGGCGACAGATAACACTGAAGCTTTCTTT. Translating it yields CASRATDNTEAFF.

The CDR3 loop is CASSMTGSDEKLFF. The CDR3 DNA reads TGTGCCAGTAGTATGACAGGGTCGGATGAAAAACTGTTTTTT. The chain links TRBV19 to TRBJ1-4; 7 bases align to TRBD1. Germline V CDR1 and CDR2: LNHDA, SQIVND (reference sequence). This CDR3 has 14 amino acids. After removal of 3 bases from V and 6 bases from J, the junction contained 4 bases not matched to a gene.

This chain connects TRBV6-5 to TRBJ2-3; TRBD2 aligns across 7 bases. The CDR3 has 16 amino acids. V dropped 4 bases and J dropped 6; count of bases not matched to a gene: 13. Per germline, CDR1 MNHEY and CDR2 SVGAGI. CDR3 residues: CASSSLASGGTDTQYF. CDR3 bases: TGTGCCAGCAGTTCCCTTGCTAGCGGAGGTACGGATACGCAGTATTTT.

J is TRBJ2-5 and V is TRBV28; D is perhaps TRBD2 (6 bases). The length of the CDR3 is 15 residues. Germline CDR1 is MDHEN and CDR2 is SYDVKM. Trimming removed 2 bases at V and 2 bases at J, with 12 bases between. The CDR3 DNA sequence: TGTGCCAGCAGTTTAGGCGGGGAGACACAAGAGACCCAGTACTTC. It yields the protein CASSLGGETQETQYF.

This clone came up a few times. This chain links TRBV10-3 with TRBJ1-1; 8 bases fit TRBD1. The CDR3 has 14 amino acids. V was clipped by 10 bases and J by 1 base; unmatched bases: 8. Germline V gene data show CDR1 as ENHRY and CDR2 as SYGVKD. The chain's CDR3 is CATGGQGGNTEAFF. CDR3 nucleotides: TGTGCCACCGGAGGACAGGGAGGGAACACTGAAGCTTTCTTT.

The chain joins TRBV19 to TRBJ2-1, with D tentatively TRBD2 (7 bases). The CDR3 sequence is 15 residues long. CDR1 and CDR2 from the germline V gene are LNHDA and SQIVND (reference sequence). The V end lost 8 bases, the J end lost 8 bases, and 22 bases lay between the germline ends. The CDR3, as DNA: TGTGCCAGTGCAAAGCGGGACATGGATTTGGATGAGCAGTTCTTC. Translating gives CASAKRDMDLDEQFF.

This chain links TRBV27 with TRBJ1-6; D is ambiguous. The germline V and J ends were trimmed by 5 bases and 13 bases, with 18 bases remaining between them. This CDR3 contains 14 residues. CDR1 is MNHEY, CDR2 SMNVEV, per germline (reference sequence). CDR3 in DNA: TGTGCCAGCAGTCCCGGCGGGCCTAGGAATCCCCTCCACTTT. It translates to CASSPGGPRNPLHF.

The chain employs TRBV7-8 and TRBJ1-1; a possible D gene is TRBD1 (5 bases). The length of the CDR3 is 14 residues. The V gene's germline CDR1 is SGHVS and CDR2 FQNEAQ. Trimming cost V 2 bases and J 2 bases, with 9 bases left between them. CDR3 sequence: CASSLQQVNTEAFF. The CDR3 coding sequence is TGTGCCAGCAGCTTACAACAGGTAAACACTGAAGCTTTCTTT.

The V call is TRBV10-1, the J call TRBJ2-2; D remains unclear. CDR1 and CDR2 (germline): WNHNN, SYGVQD (reference sequence). Deletions cut 0 bases from V and 0 bases from J, with 11 bases between. The CDR3 is 17 amino acids. The CDR3 DNA sequence: TGCGCCAGCAGTGAGTCGGTCAGAGACTCGAACACCGGGGAGCTGTTTTTT. Its translation is CASSESVRDSNTGELFF.

The genes are TRBV5-1 and TRBJ2-1; 7 bases agree with TRBD2. This CDR3 has 14 amino acids. Germline CDR1 and CDR2: SGHRS and YFSETQ. V lost 0 bases and J lost 8; bases outside the gene matches: 5. CDR3 bases: TGCGCCAGCAGCTTGGAAGCGGCGGGGGATGAGCAGTTCTTC. This codes for CASSLEAAGDEQFF.

This sequence joins TRBV7-2 and TRBJ1-1, with D perhaps matching TRBD1 (6 bases). This CDR3 is built from 13 residues. V gave up 4 bases and J gave up 1 base, with 7 bases separating them. From germline, CDR1 is SGHTA and CDR2 FQGNSA. CDR3 protein: CASSSDRNTEAFF. The DNA of the CDR3 is TGTGCCAGCAGCTCGGACAGGAACACTGAAGCTTTCTTT.

The chain is built from TRBV27 and TRBJ2-1; no reliable D call. Trimming took off 2 bases at V and 7 bases at J, with 6 bases between the two ends. This CDR3 is built from 12 residues. Germline CDR1 reads MNHEY; CDR2 reads SMNVEV (reference sequence). CDR3 protein: CASSLGRNEQFF. In DNA form, the CDR3 reads TGTGCCAGCAGTTTAGGCAGGAATGAGCAGTTCTTC.